One and the same sample provided the 6 T cell receptor beta chains below, sequenced in a study of human T cells and chemical hapten exposure. The sample's time point: patch test 2, 6 weeks after DPC sensitization. The treatment here: therapeutic diphenylcyclopropenone sensitization with weekly scalp DPC. Via MiXCR, TCRdb re-called the RACE reads, giving one row per CDR3 protein. The sample lists more than 90,000 distinct CDR3 sequences; roughly 10% were seen once. Source: whole blood, taken in connection with sensitization to the hapten diphenylcyclopropenone (DPC). These receptors were collected from a middle-aged woman with alopecia areata. Some clones in this sample may be carry-over from other donors' samples.

This clonotype was seen ten or more times. The rearrangement joins TRBV19 to TRBJ1-1; tentatively, D is TRBD1 (5 bases). CDR3 length equals 14 residues. Germline values: CDR1 LNHDA, CDR2 SQIVND (reference sequence). V lost 5 bases, J lost 4 bases, and 14 bases lay in between. The CDR3 bases are TGTGCCAGTAGTCGGGCAGGGCCGCCCACTGAAGCTTTCTTT. This sequence encodes CASSRAGPPTEAFF.

The V gene is TRBV27, the J gene TRBJ1-6; D remains ambiguous. Germline V gene data show CDR1 as MNHEY and CDR2 as SMNVEV (reference sequence). Trimming stripped 2 bases from V and 6 bases from J, with 14 bases between. This CDR3 is built from 16 residues. The CDR3 is CASSLGSARSNSPLHF. The CDR3, as DNA: TGTGCCAGCAGTTTAGGGAGCGCTAGGAGTAATTCACCCCTCCACTTT.

This clonotype occurred many times. The chain combines TRBV21-1 with TRBJ2-7; the table gives TRBD2 as D, unverified against the DNA. TRBV21-1 is tagged as a pseudogene. The CDR3 has 16 residues. CDR3 loop: CASSKVERERFNEQYF. The CDR3 DNA reads TGTGCCAGCAGCAAAGTTGAGCGGGAGAGATTCAACGAGCAGTACTTC.

This clonotype showed up many times. This chain uses TRBV12-3 or TRBV12-4 with TRBJ1-2; no clear D gene. Trimming left V 5 bases short and J 3 bases short, with 13 bases between. The CDR3 covers 14 residues. Here the CDR3 reads CASSRPHTDYGYTF. DNA for the CDR3: TGTGCCAGCAGTCGGCCCCATACGGACTATGGCTACACCTTC.

The chain uses TRBV12-3 or TRBV12-4 and TRBJ1-5; a possible D gene is TRBD1 (6 bases). V gave up 5 bases and J gave up 7 bases, with 15 bases separating them. The CDR3 loop spans 14 amino acids. The CDR3 DNA follows: TGTGCCAGCAGTCCGAACAGGGCAAGGCAGCCCCAGCATTTT. This encodes CASSPNRARQPQHF.

This clonotype came up many times. The gene calls are TRBV30 and TRBJ2-1, with 8 bases fitting TRBD2. CDR3 length: 13 amino acids. Germline-derived CDR1 and CDR2 are GTSNPN and SVGIG (reference sequence). With 4 bases clipped from V and 8 bases from J, the junction kept 7 bases outside the gene matches. Written as DNA, the CDR3 is TGTGCCTGGACCCGGGGGGGTGGTGATGAGCAGTTCTTC. Its translation is CAWTRGGGDEQFF.